This TCR beta chain stems from a study of blood T cell repertoires in COVID-19. The overall study: The origin of the acute and convalescent COVID-19 samples was the United States, Italy and Spain. The analysed material was cDNA or gDNA that came from T cells, B-cell-depleted T cells, or PBMCs.

V was pared by 3 bases and J by 6 bases, with 8 bases between. There are 12 residues in the CDR3. Authors' processing steps: The assay estimated nucleated cells by amplifying reference gene primers. Here immunoSEQ multiplex PCR was the method, and the copy in TCRdb shows in-frame clones only, minus some. V and J calls and clone size are given by that table; D and trimming were obtained from the DNA. The table has 120,000 or so clones, around 90% seen once. This receptor was identified in a human donor in a cohort sampled during active COVID-19. The V gene is TRBV12-3 or TRBV12-4, the J gene TRBJ1-2; D is ambiguous. Material: peripheral blood. CDR3 sequence reads: CASSFGGNGYTF. The CDR3 nucleotides are TGTGCCAGCAGTTTCGGAGGGAATGGCTACACCTTC.